These T cell receptor beta chains were read from a single sample in a study of blood T cell repertoires in COVID-19. Clones were sequenced by immunoSEQ multiplex PCR, and TCRdb holds only the in-frame ones, with some missing. The sample has roughly 60,000 clones, approximately 85% seen once. Sequenced sample: peripheral blood. Receptors were obtained from a human donor in a cohort sampled during active COVID-19. Both conserved end residues are part of each CDR3. A D gene is named only where the DNA matches it firmly. Clone size appears in some rows only: once, few, many, or a class for an expanded clone.

d_call clone_size j_call v_call cdr3_nt cdr3_aa
NA NA TRBJ2-6 TRBV10-1 TGCGCCAGCAGTTACCGGGTAAGAACTGGGGCCAACGTCCTGACTTTC CASSYRVRTGANVLTF
TRBD2 NA TRBJ2-5 TRBV7-6 TGTGCCAGCAGCTTCCCGGGAGGAGCGGAAGAGACCCAGTACTTC CASSFPGGAEETQYF
TRBD1 NA TRBJ1-1 TRBV6-4 TGTGCCAGCAGTGTAAGACAGGGTACTGAAGCTTTCTTT CASSVRQGTEAFF
NA NA TRBJ2-3 TRBV24-1 TGTGCCACCAGCGACTTAGGGGGACCAGATACGCAGTATTTT CATSDLGGPDTQYF
NA NA TRBJ2-7 TRBV27 TGTGCCAGCAGTTTTTCTAGCGTCTACGAGCAGTACTTC CASSFSSVYEQYF
TRBD2 few TRBJ2-1 TRBV2 TGTGCCAGCAGTGGGCTACCGGGACTAGCGGGACCCCAGGAGCAGTTCTTC CASSGLPGLAGPQEQFF
TRBD2 once TRBJ2-3 TRBV7-2 TGTGCCAGCAGCCTTAGCGGGAGGGGACCAGATACGCAGTATTTT CASSLSGRGPDTQYF
TRBD1 NA TRBJ2-1 TRBV15 TGTGCCACCAGCCTTCATTTGGGGGACAGGGGATACAATGAGCAGTTCTTC CATSLHLGDRGYNEQFF
NA NA TRBJ2-1 TRBV29-1 TGCAGCGTTGAAGGACGGGACTCCTACAATGAGCAGTTCTTC CSVEGRDSYNEQFF
NA NA TRBJ2-3 TRBV7-3 TGTGCCAGCGCCCAGCGGAGAACTAGCACAGATACGCAGTATTTT CASAQRRTSTDTQYF
TRBD1 NA TRBJ2-7 TRBV5-6 TGTGCCAGCAGCTTGCCGGGACAGCACATCTACGAGCAGTACTTC CASSLPGQHIYEQYF
TRBD1 NA TRBJ1-5 TRBV27 TGTGCCAGCAGTCCCCCAGGGGGGCAGCCCCAGCATTTT CASSPPGGQPQHF
TRBD1 once TRBJ1-1 TRBV5-1 TGCGCCAGCAGCCCACAGGGGGCGCACACTGAAGCTTTCTTT CASSPQGAHTEAFF
TRBD2 NA TRBJ2-1 TRBV5-8 TGTGCCAGCAGCTTGGTTCTGACTAGCGGGATGCAGTACAATGAGCAGTTCTTC CASSLVLTSGMQYNEQFF
TRBD1 NA TRBJ2-7 TRBV5-8 TGTGCCAGCAGCTTTTTCACGGGACAGCCCTACGAGCAGTACTTC CASSFFTGQPYEQYF
NA NA TRBJ2-2 TRBV6-5 TGTGCCAGCAGTTCTAGGTCCACCGGGGAGCTGTTTTTT CASSSRSTGELFF
TRBD1 NA TRBJ2-2 TRBV5-4 TGTGCCAGCAGCGGACAGGGCGGGGAGCTGTTTTTT CASSGQGGELFF
NA NA TRBJ2-4 TRBV30 TGTGCCTGGAGTTCCTTCTCAGGACAGTCAATAAACATTCAGTACTTC CAWSSFSGQSINIQYF
NA few TRBJ2-5 TRBV3-1/TRBV3-2 TGTGCCAGCAGCCGACAGCAACCCCTCGAGACCCAGTACTTC CASSRQQPLETQYF
TRBD1 NA TRBJ1-3 TRBV18 TGTGCCAGCTCACCCGGGACAGCCTCTGGAAACACCATATATTTT CASSPGTASGNTIYF
TRBD2 NA TRBJ2-7 TRBV4-3 TGCGCCAGCAGCCAACGACTAGCGGGGAGCTACGAGCAGTACTTC CASSQRLAGSYEQYF
TRBD2 NA TRBJ2-7 TRBV28 TGTGCCAGCAGCCTATTAGCGGGAGGCACTATCGAGCAGTACTTC CASSLLAGGTIEQYF
NA NA TRBJ2-1 TRBV24-1 TGTGCCACCAGTGATTTCTCTAGCCTCAATGAGCAGTTCTTC CATSDFSSLNEQFF
NA NA TRBJ2-7 TRBV28 TGTGCCAGCAGCCCCGTGGGGGGACTCCAAAAGCAGTACTTC CASSPVGGLQKQYF
NA NA TRBJ2-1 TRBV7-2 TGTGCCAGCAGCTCGGGCGGGGTTGAGCAGTTCTTC CASSSGGVEQFF
TRBD2 NA TRBJ2-1 TRBV2 TGTGCCAGCAGAGGGACTAGCGGGAGGACCTACAATGAGCAGTTCTTC CASRGTSGRTYNEQFF
TRBD1 NA TRBJ1-1 TRBV7-3 TGTGCCAGCAGAAATGACAGGGGTTCGTCGGAAGCTTTCTTT CASRNDRGSSEAFF
TRBD2 few TRBJ2-3 TRBV2 TGTGCCAGCAGTATCGGACTAGCGGGACGAGGAGATACGCAGTATTTT CASSIGLAGRGDTQYF
NA NA TRBJ2-7 TRBV5-4 TGTGCCAGCAGCCGGACAGACACCTACGAGCAGTACTTC CASSRTDTYEQYF
TRBD1 NA TRBJ2-4 TRBV5-5 TGTGCCAGCAGCTTTGGGACAGGGAGTCGAAACATTCAGTACTTC CASSFGTGSRNIQYF
TRBD1 NA TRBJ2-2 TRBV4-3 TGCGCCAGCAGCCAAGTAAAGGGGGCTCCCACCGGGGAGCTGTTTTTT CASSQVKGAPTGELFF
NA few TRBJ1-5 TRBV6-1 TGTGCCAGCAGTGAACCGGGTCGGCTACCGAAGGAGCCCCAGCATTTT CASSEPGRLPKEPQHF
TRBD2 NA TRBJ2-1 TRBV7-9 TGTGCCAGCAGTCCTCCGGGACTACAGTACAATGAGCAGTTCTTC CASSPPGLQYNEQFF
TRBD2 NA TRBJ2-2 TRBV7-2 TGTGCCAGCAGCCCAGGACTAGCGGGAAACACCGGGGAGCTGTTTTTT CASSPGLAGNTGELFF
TRBD2 NA TRBJ2-3 TRBV7-2 TGTGCCAGCAGCCCACCGGGACTAGCGGGAGTAGATACGCAGTATTTT CASSPPGLAGVDTQYF
NA few TRBJ1-1 TRBV15 TGTGCCACCAGCGCGCCTTCCTACACTGAAGCTTTCTTT CATSAPSYTEAFF
NA few TRBJ2-5 TRBV11-3 TGTGCCAGCAGCTTTGGCTTCCAAGAGACCCAGTACTTC CASSFGFQETQYF
TRBD1 NA TRBJ1-2 TRBV9 TGTGCCAGCAGCGTAGGGGGACAGGGATTCTATGGCTACACCTTC CASSVGGQGFYGYTF
TRBD1 NA TRBJ1-1 TRBV19 TGTGCCAGTAAGTTAAGACAGGGGAACACTGAAGCTTTCTTT CASKLRQGNTEAFF
NA once TRBJ1-2 TRBV19 TGTGCCAGTAGTACCGGGACATACTATGGCTACACCTTC CASSTGTYYGYTF
NA NA TRBJ2-1 TRBV5-1 TGCGCCAGCAGCTTGGGTTTAGCGTATAGCTCCTACAATGAGCAGTTCTTC CASSLGLAYSSYNEQFF
TRBD1 NA TRBJ1-4 TRBV7-9 TGTGCCAGCAGCTTGGGGACAGGCCCCACTAATGAAAAACTGTTTTTT CASSLGTGPTNEKLFF